Sequencing of this T cell receptor (beta chain) was carried out in a study of T cell changes during pregnancy in multiple sclerosis. The CDR3 runs to 15 residues. Per germline, CDR1 LNHDA and CDR2 SQIVND (reference sequence). V gave up 5 bases and J gave up 5 bases; unmatched junction bases: 11. Assay used: immunoSEQ multiplex PCR; TCRdb lists only in-frame clones, some missing. The table includes 39,000 or so clones, almost 95% detected once. V usage is TRBV19 and J usage is TRBJ2-5; 7 bases agree with TRBD1. The source of this sequence is a female donor with multiple sclerosis, enrolled in a pregnancy study. The input for sequencing was CD8+ T cells from peripheral blood mononuclear cells, taken in the third trimester of pregnancy. This CDR3 is CASSSRQGLPETQYF. CDR3 bases: TGTGCCAGTAGTTCCAGACAGGGTCTCCCGGAGACCCAGTACTTC.